The clone carrying this T cell receptor beta chain was picked up a small number of times. Its cognate antigen is unknown. The CDR3 contains 14 residues. Deletions cut 1 base from V and 2 bases from J, with 8 bases between. Per germline, CDR1 MNHEY and CDR2 SVGAGI. The record originates from a study of beta chain features in type 1 diabetes. General study findings and limits: TCRB repertoires of naive, central memory and Treg cells appeared more similar among patients than among healthy donors. Shortening of TCRB CDR3s, moderate but significant, appeared in all four CD4+ subsets of Type 1 diabetes patients.

Via the markers CD45RO/CCR7/CD25/CD127/CD95/CD27, stem cell-like memory, regulatory, central memory and naive CD4+ cells were sorted. Purity (above 95%) was reached by all sorted populations. Reverse transcribing all isolated RNA meant expressed TCRB transcripts were sequenced. Method: immunoSEQ multiplex PCR; TCRdb's copy keeps in-frame clones and lacks some. The table lists more than 120,000 clones, 10% of them singletons, with less than 1.5% in the top ten. The V call is TRBV6-5, the J call TRBJ1-1; D unresolved. Material: naive CD4+ T cells from blood. The sequence derives from a man aged 18 to 30 in good health. CDR3 nucleotides: TGTGCCAGCAGTTACTTTGGCAGTAACACTGAAGCTTTCTTT. Its translation: CASSYFGSNTEAFF.